The rows below give T cell receptor beta chains drawn from one sample of a study of OX40 agonist ivuxolimab in advanced cancers. TCRdb's copy holds only in-frame clones and misses some; the assay was immunoSEQ multiplex PCR. The repertoire holds about 70,000 clones, with roughly 78% as singletons. The sample was CD4+ or CD8+ T cells sorted from blood, taken in a trial of the OX40 agonist ivuxolimab. Source of these receptors: an adult with an advanced solid tumor such as melanoma, head and neck, liver or kidney cancer. CDR3s include the opening cysteine and the closing phenylalanine or tryptophan. D genes are given only for firm matches. Not every row has a clone size; where given, it reads once, few, many or a size class.

j_gene,d_gene,len,v_gene,abundance,CDR3aa,CDR3nt
TRBJ1-5,TRBD1,14,TRBV9,-,CASSPGGGNQPQHF,TGTGCCAGCAGCCCAGGGGGGGGCAACCAGCCCCAGCATTTT
TRBJ2-1,-,15,TRBV25-1,-,CASSHVGGFNNEQFF,TGTGCCAGCAGTCACGTGGGGGGTTTCAACAATGAGCAGTTCTTC
TRBJ2-1,TRBD2,15,TRBV5-6,-,CASSVGGISYNEQFF,TGTGCCAGCAGCGTCGGGGGGATCTCCTACAATGAGCAGTTCTTC
TRBJ2-2,-,12,TRBV5-4,-,CASSLDTGELFF,TGTGCCAGCAGCTTGGACACCGGGGAGCTGTTTTTT
TRBJ2-7,-,18,TRBV28,-,CASLPPGPILGGGDEQYF,TGTGCCAGTCTTCCCCCGGGACCCATCTTAGGGGGGGGCGACGAGCAGTACTTC
TRBJ1-1,TRBD1,15,TRBV12-5,-,CASGLARGDVTEAFF,TGTGCTAGTGGTTTGGCCAGGGGGGACGTCACTGAAGCTTTCTTT
TRBJ1-2,-,13,TRBV6-6,-,CASSPDRNYGYTF,TGTGCCAGCAGTCCTGACAGGAACTATGGCTACACCTTC
TRBJ1-1,-,16,TRBV9,-,CASTGSGRQGRTEAFF,TGTGCCAGCACAGGGAGCGGGAGGCAGGGGCGAACTGAAGCTTTCTTT
TRBJ2-2,TRBD2,17,TRBV30,-,CAWSPGTSGRAQGELFF,TGTGCCTGGAGTCCCGGGACTAGCGGGAGGGCCCAAGGGGAGCTGTTTTTT
TRBJ1-6,-,16,TRBV28,-,CASSFGGSSYNSPLHF,TGTGCCAGCAGTTTTGGCGGGAGCTCCTATAATTCACCCCTCCACTTT
TRBJ1-5,-,14,TRBV27,-,CASSLWQGNQPQHF,TGTGCCAGCAGTTTATGGCAGGGTAATCAGCCCCAGCATTTT
TRBJ1-3,TRBD1,19,TRBV7-2,medium-sized,CASSLVGQDAASSGNTIYF,TGTGCCAGCAGCTTAGTCGGACAGGATGCCGCGAGCTCTGGAAACACCATATATTTT
TRBJ2-2,-,12,TRBV7-6,-,CASSSLAGELFF,TGTGCCAGCAGCTCGTTAGCCGGGGAGCTGTTTTTT
TRBJ1-1,-,13,TRBV5-1,-,CASRGHLNTEAFF,TGCGCCAGCAGGGGACATCTGAACACTGAAGCTTTCTTT
TRBJ2-2,TRBD1,16,TRBV11-2,-,CASSSSDRGYTGELFF,TGTGCCAGCAGCTCCTCGGACAGGGGGTATACCGGGGAGCTGTTTTTT
TRBJ1-6,-,17,TRBV28,-,CASSRDRRSSYNSPLHF,TGTGCCAGCAGCCGGGACCGAAGGAGCTCCTATAATTCACCCCTCCACTTT
TRBJ1-5,-,13,TRBV5-1,-,CASSLIGAQPQHF,TGCGCCAGCAGCTTGATAGGGGCTCAGCCCCAGCATTTT
TRBJ2-7,-,14,TRBV28,-,CASSLMPRTYEQYF,TGTGCCAGCAGTTTAATGCCCAGAACCTACGAGCAGTACTTC
TRBJ1-2,-,13,TRBV9,-,CASSAWGPYGYTF,TGTGCCAGCAGCGCATGGGGTCCCTATGGCTACACCTTC
TRBJ2-1,-,13,TRBV5-6,-,CASSLSDGTEQFF,TGTGCCAGCAGCTTAAGTGATGGGACAGAGCAGTTCTTC
TRBJ1-2,TRBD1,14,TRBV7-2,-,CASSPRDRNYGYTF,TGTGCCAGCAGCCCTCGGGACAGAAACTATGGCTACACCTTC
TRBJ1-1,-,13,TRBV5-5,-,CASSLGGTGYAFF,TGTGCCAGCAGCTTGGGGGGAACAGGGTACGCTTTCTTT
TRBJ2-6,-,15,TRBV28,-,CASSFGGSGANVLTF,TGTGCCAGCAGTTTTGGGGGCTCTGGGGCCAACGTCCTGACTTTC
TRBJ1-5,TRBD1,17,TRBV28,once,CASRKATGTLFNQPQHF,TGTGCCAGCAGGAAAGCGACAGGGACGCTTTTCAATCAGCCCCAGCATTTT
TRBJ1-5,TRBD1,14,TRBV7-2,-,CASRFTGGGQPQHF,TGTGCCAGCAGGTTTACAGGGGGAGGTCAGCCCCAGCATTTT
TRBJ2-1,TRBD2,17,TRBV18,-,CASSPPKLAGNYNEQFF,TGTGCCAGCTCACCACCGAAACTAGCGGGGAACTACAATGAGCAGTTCTTC
TRBJ2-7,-,12,TRBV4-2,-,CASSFDLYEQYF,TGTGCCAGCAGCTTCGATCTCTACGAGCAGTACTTC
TRBJ1-6,TRBD1,16,TRBV7-2,-,CASRTIGTVLNSPLHF,TGTGCCAGCAGAACTATAGGGACAGTTCTAAATTCACCCCTCCACTTT
TRBJ1-5,TRBD1,14,TRBV18,-,CASSLGQGRQPQHF,TGTGCCAGCTCCCTCGGACAGGGGCGACAGCCCCAGCATTTT
TRBJ2-7,-,14,TRBV18,-,CASSPAQGYLEQYF,TGTGCCAGCTCACCGGCTCAGGGTTACCTCGAGCAGTACTTC
TRBJ2-5,-,12,TRBV28,-,CASSSPPETQYF,TGTGCCAGCAGTTCCCCTCCAGAGACCCAGTACTTC
TRBJ1-2,TRBD1,15,TRBV9,-,CASTRIQTGNYGYTF,TGTGCCAGCACCCGAATTCAGACAGGGAACTATGGCTACACCTTC
TRBJ1-2,-,14,TRBV28,-,CASSSPGRFYGYTF,TGTGCCAGCAGTTCCCCGGGACGGTTCTATGGCTACACCTTC
TRBJ1-2,TRBD1,14,TRBV7-2,-,CASNSGQTVYGYTF,TGTGCCAGCAACTCGGGACAGACTGTCTATGGCTACACCTTC
TRBJ2-4,TRBD1,17,TRBV15,-,CATSRDGRGLSKNIQYF,TGTGCCACCAGCAGAGATGGCAGGGGGCTCTCCAAAAACATTCAGTACTTC
TRBJ1-2,TRBD1,15,TRBV10-1,many,CAPGGTGPWYYGYTF,TGCGCCCCAGGGGGGACAGGGCCTTGGTACTATGGCTACACCTTC
TRBJ2-1,-,14,TRBV12-5,-,CASGPMSSYNEQFF,TGTGCTAGTGGTCCCATGAGCTCCTACAATGAGCAGTTCTTC
TRBJ1-2,-,14,TRBV18,few,CASSPSKVLDGYTF,TGTGCCAGCTCACCAAGTAAGGTCCTCGATGGCTACACCTTC
TRBJ2-2,TRBD2,18,TRBV7-2,-,CASSPQASGGANTGELFF,TGTGCCAGCAGCCCCCAGGCTAGCGGGGGGGCGAACACCGGGGAGCTGTTTTTT
TRBJ1-1,TRBD1,14,TRBV7-2,-,CASSSRGLSAEAFF,TGTGCCAGCAGCTCCAGGGGGCTGTCGGCTGAAGCTTTCTTT
TRBJ2-7,-,14,TRBV11-2,-,CASSLDGGTYEQYF,TGTGCCAGCAGCTTAGATGGGGGTACCTACGAGCAGTACTTC
TRBJ1-3,-,14,TRBV5-4,-,CASSLVGSGNTIYF,TGTGCCAGCAGCTTGGTTGGCAGTGGAAACACCATATATTTT
TRBJ2-5,TRBD1,16,TRBV2,-,CASRRDRGFVEETQYF,TGTGCCAGCAGACGGGACAGGGGCTTTGTTGAAGAGACCCAGTACTTC
TRBJ1-4,-,12,TRBV2,-,CASSEAREKLFF,TGTGCCAGCAGTGAAGCGAGGGAAAAACTGTTTTTT
TRBJ2-1,-,14,TRBV9,-,CASSVVTLSNEQFF,TGTGCCAGCAGCGTAGTAACCCTTAGTAATGAGCAGTTCTTC